These 5 T cell receptor beta chains originate from one sample sequenced in a study of cytomegalovirus exposure and HLA in healthy donors (dated by TCRdb to 2016 to 2017). The library was produced with the immunoSEQ multiplex PCR assay. For the multiplex PCR, a mixture combining 60 forward primers for TCR Vbeta segments and 13 reverse primers for TCR Jbeta segments was used. TCRdb re-hosts the immuneACCESS table, in-frame sequences only. Its copies lack some clones; in the studies checked, an unresolved V gene accounts for under half of them, and the cause for the rest is not known. This sample lists 100,000 to 150,000 clones; about 79% were detected once. The top ten constitute 2% to 3% of the sample. The sample was PBMCs. The receptor source for this set is a man in his fifties in good health and CMV-seronegative.

In this sample, this clone turned up once. CDR3 sequence: CASSFRGSYEQYF. In DNA, the CDR3 is TGTGCCAGCAGCTTCCGCGGTTCCTACGAGCAGTACTTC. The rearrangement joins TRBV5-6 to TRBJ2-7, with D unclear. The CDR3 is 13 residues long. CDR1 is SGHDT, CDR2 YYEEEE, per germline. The V end was cut by 2 bases, the J end by 1 base, with 7 bases between.

This clone was counted a few times. CDR3 DNA sequence: TGTGCCAGTCGCCCCCTCCCACAGGGTAACACTGAAGCTTTCTTT. This encodes CASRPLPQGNTEAFF. This sequence joins TRBV19 and TRBJ1-1; TRBD1 might be the D (6 bases). The CDR3 extends over 15 amino acids. The V gene lost 8 bases and the J gene lost 2 bases, with 18 bases spanning the gap. Germline V gene data show CDR1 as LNHDA and CDR2 as SQIVND (reference sequence).

V and J are TRBV5-8 and TRBJ1-4, with D possibly matching TRBD1 (5 bases). The V gene lost 1 base and the J gene lost 7 bases, with 11 bases spanning the gap. This CDR3 contains 14 residues. The germline V gene encodes CDR1 SGHTS and CDR2 YDEGEE. In DNA form, the CDR3 reads TGTGCCAGCAGCTTGCCGGGGGAGAGTGAAAAACTGTTTTTT. Translated, it gives CASSLPGESEKLFF.

This clone was counted between two and nine times. The chain recombines TRBV6-6 with TRBJ2-1, with TRBD2 identical over 16 bases. J was trimmed by 11 bases and V by 5 bases; bases with no gene match: 6. The CDR3 is 15 residues long. Looked up from germline, CDR1 is MNHNY and CDR2 is SVGAGI (reference sequence). CDR3 sequence (DNA): TGTGCCAGCAGTCCAGGGACTAGCGGGGGGGCTCAGCAGTTCTTC. This translates into CASSPGTSGGAQQFF.

V is TRBV4-1 and J is TRBJ2-3; D gene uncertain. The germline V and J ends were trimmed by 0 bases and 2 bases, with 18 bases remaining between them. The germline V gene encodes CDR1 MGHRA and CDR2 YSYEKL. The CDR3 covers 18 residues. CDR3 in amino acids: CASSQDPAKPADTDTQYF. CDR3 coding DNA: TGCGCCAGCAGCCAAGATCCGGCTAAACCGGCGGACACAGATACGCAGTATTTT.